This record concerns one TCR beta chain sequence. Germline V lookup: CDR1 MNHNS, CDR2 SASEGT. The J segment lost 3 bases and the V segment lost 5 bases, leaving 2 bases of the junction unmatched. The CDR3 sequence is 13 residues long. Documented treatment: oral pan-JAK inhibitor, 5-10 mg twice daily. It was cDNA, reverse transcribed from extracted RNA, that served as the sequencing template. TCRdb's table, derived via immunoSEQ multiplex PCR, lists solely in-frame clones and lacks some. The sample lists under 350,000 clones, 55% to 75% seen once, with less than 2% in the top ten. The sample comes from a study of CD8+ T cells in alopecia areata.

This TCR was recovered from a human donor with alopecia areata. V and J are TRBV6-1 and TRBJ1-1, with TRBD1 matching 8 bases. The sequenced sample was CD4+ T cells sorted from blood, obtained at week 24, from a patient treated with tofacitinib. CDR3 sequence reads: CASSLTGDTEAFF. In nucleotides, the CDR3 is TGTGCCAGCAGTTTGACAGGGGACACTGAAGCTTTCTTT.